Following are 28 T cell receptor beta chains from one sample sequenced in a study of blood T cells in healthy people across ages. PCR was performed a second time for about 7 to 12 cycles using a sample-barcoded 5' primer and a J-beta primer mix. TCRdb fed the 5' RACE reads into MiXCR, producing one record per CDR3 protein. Of approximately 760,000 distinct CDR3 sequences in the sample, about 25% are singletons; the top ten hold 9.4%. This same sample was also part of a study on T cells of mothers and their children.

Source material: blood. These receptors all come from a boy between 10 and 17 years old in good health.

V usage is TRBV19 and J usage is TRBJ2-7, with D hard to call. The ends were cut back, 10 bases at V and 4 bases at J, with 11 bases in the middle. This CDR3 contains 11 residues. Per the germline V gene, CDR1 is LNHDA and CDR2 is SQIVND (reference sequence). The CDR3 nucleotides are TGTGCCACGTATAATGGGTACGAGCAGTACTTC. Translating gives CATYNGYEQYF.

The chain combines TRBV12-3 or TRBV12-4 with TRBJ2-3; D may be TRBD2 (6 bases). Trimming left V 8 bases short and J 2 bases short, with 11 bases between. The CDR3 totals 13 residues. The CDR3 DNA reads as TGTGCCAGCGACGGGGGATACACAGATACGCAGTATTTT. It encodes CASDGGYTDTQYF.

The chain links TRBV5-1 to TRBJ2-2; D uncertain. V was shortened by 3 bases and J by 6 bases, with 9 bases between the two germline ends. CDR3 length: 13 amino acids. In germline, CDR1 is SGHRS, CDR2 YFSETQ. The CDR3 here is CASSSLAPGELFF. In nucleotides, the CDR3 is TGCGCCAGCAGCTCTTTAGCTCCCGGGGAGCTGTTTTTT.

This clonotype was seen a handful of times. V usage is TRBV20-1 and J usage is TRBJ2-7; D uncertain. Between the trimmed V and J ends, which lost 3 bases and 0 bases, there was a span of 9 bases. The CDR3 runs to 13 residues. Germline V gene data show CDR1 as DFQATT and CDR2 as SNEGSKA (reference sequence). DNA of the CDR3: TGCAGTGCTAGGGCATCCGCCTCCTACGAGCAGTACTTC. Translated: CSARASASYEQYF.

This clonotype was detected only a few times. The chain uses TRBV27 and TRBJ1-2; 10 bases match TRBD1. V was pared by 3 bases and J by 8 bases, with 6 bases of the junction left unmatched. Looked up from germline, CDR1 is MNHEY and CDR2 is SMNVEV (reference sequence). The CDR3 has 14 amino acids. CDR3 residues: CASSFRDRGGGYTF. Here the CDR3 DNA reads TGTGCCAGCAGTTTCCGGGACAGGGGAGGCGGCTACACCTTC.

This clonotype was observed a few times. The CDR3 region is CASSLDLARPYEQYF. The CDR3 DNA reads TGTGCCAGCAGCCTAGACCTAGCTCGGCCCTACGAGCAGTACTTC. The chain combines TRBV7-2 with TRBJ2-5; a weak D match, TRBD2 (5 bases). The J call may be incorrect, as the DNA end agrees better with TRBJ2-7. CDR1 and CDR2 (germline): SGHTA, FQGNSA. This CDR3 spans 15 amino acids.

The chain links TRBV4-1 to TRBJ1-4, with D possibly TRBD1 on 5 matching bases. The V gene's germline CDR1 is MGHRA and CDR2 YSYEKL. V lost 0 bases, J lost 6 bases, and 11 bases lay in between. The CDR3 totals 15 residues. Here the CDR3 DNA reads TGCGCCAGCAGCCAAGATTTTACAGGCTATGAAAAACTGTTTTTT. Translated: CASSQDFTGYEKLFF.

The rearrangement joins TRBV10-3 to TRBJ1-2; D might be TRBD1 (6 bases). The germline gives CDR1 ENHRY, CDR2 SYGVKD. V shed 10 bases and J shed 6 bases, with 21 bases lying between them. The CDR3 consists of 14 residues. CDR3 coding DNA: TGTGCCACCAAACCTCTTACAGGGATTCATGGCTACACCTTC. This gives the protein CATKPLTGIHGYTF.

J is TRBJ2-5 and V is TRBV28, with D possibly TRBD1 on 5 matching bases. The CDR3 totals 15 residues. V lost 4 bases and J 1 base, leaving 13 bases between the germline ends. Germline V lookup: CDR1 MDHEN, CDR2 SYDVKM. This CDR3 reads CASSSKFRVQETQYF. For the CDR3, the DNA is TGTGCCAGCAGTTCTAAGTTCAGGGTCCAAGAGACCCAGTACTTC.

This clonotype came up a few times. The rearrangement links TRBV20-1 to TRBJ1-4, with 9 positions matching TRBD1. CDR1 and CDR2 from the germline V gene are DFQATT and SNEGSKA (reference sequence). The CDR3 sequence is 14 residues long. V lost 1 base and J lost 4; bases outside the gene matches: 1. CDR3 sequence reads: CSARGTGDNEKLFF. DNA of the CDR3: TGCAGTGCTAGAGGGACAGGGGATAATGAAAAACTGTTTTTT.

This rearrangement joins TRBV28 to TRBJ2-3; possible D gene TRBD1, 5 bases. Germline CDR1 and CDR2: MDHEN and SYDVKM. This CDR3 is built from 12 residues. With 1 base removed from V and 15 bases from J, the gap between germline ends came to 14 bases. In DNA, the CDR3 is TGTGCCAGCAGTTTATCGAGACAGCGTGAATATTTT. Protein sequence: CASSLSRQREYF.

This clonotype showed up just a few times. V and J are TRBV29-1 and TRBJ2-1, with TRBD1 as a possible D gene (6 bases). The CDR3 runs 14 residues. CDR1 and CDR2 from the germline V gene are SQVTM and ANQGSEA. Deletions cut 0 bases from V and 6 bases from J, with 12 bases between. CDR3 sequence: CSVEDDLTGNEQFF. The CDR3 nucleotides are TGCAGCGTTGAAGATGACCTGACAGGCAATGAGCAGTTCTTC.

The CDR3 sequence is CASSRSHRLAGETQYF. Here the CDR3 DNA reads TGTGCCAGCAGTCGTTCCCACCGACTAGCGGGGGAGACCCAGTACTTC. The rearrangement joins TRBV28 to TRBJ2-5; 11 bases fit TRBD2. V was clipped by 5 bases and J by 5 bases; unmatched bases: 10. The CDR3 length is 16 residues. From germline, CDR1 is MDHEN and CDR2 SYDVKM.

Written as DNA, the CDR3 is TGTGCCACCAGTTACGGGGCTCTCACAGATACGCAGTATTTT. It yields the protein CATSYGALTDTQYF. The chain joins TRBV24-1 to TRBJ2-3; D may be TRBD1 or TRBD2 (5 bases each). This CDR3 has 14 residues. Germline V gene data show CDR1 as KGHDR and CDR2 as SFDVKD. Trimming removed 6 bases at V and 2 bases at J, with 11 bases between.

This rearrangement joins TRBV4-1 to TRBJ2-6; weak D call: TRBD2 (5 bases). V was pared by 4 bases and J by 1 base, with 11 bases between. CDR1 and CDR2 from the germline V gene are MGHRA and YSYEKL. The CDR3 is 16 amino acids. The chain's CDR3 is CASSLPPGSGANVLTF. The CDR3 DNA follows: TGCGCCAGCAGCCTACCGCCGGGGTCTGGGGCCAACGTCCTGACTTTC.

Remarks on this clonotype: Relative to the germline gene, one junction end is altered; a read error may explain this. The V gene is TRBV7-2, the J gene TRBJ2-7, with a possible D match to TRBD1 (6 bases). Germline CDR1 and CDR2: SGHTA and FQGNSA. CDR3 length equals 14 residues. Here the CDR3 reads CASSLGGQIYERYF. CDR3 DNA sequence: TGTGCCAGCAGCTTAGGGGGACAAATCTACGAGCGGTACTTC. The entire variable domain, with the rest obtained from reference TRBV7-2 and TRBJ2-7, is as follows: GAGVSQSPSNKVTEKGKDVELRCDPISGHTALYWYRQSLGQGLEFLIYFQGNSAPDKSGLPSDRFSAERTGGSVSTLTIQRTQQEDSAVYLCASSLGGQIYERYFGPGTRLTVT.

The J gene is TRBJ2-5, the V gene TRBV9; 7 positions agree with TRBD1. Germline lookup yields CDR1 SGDLS and CDR2 YYNGEE. The CDR3 runs to 15 residues. After removal of 4 bases from V and 5 bases from J, the junction contained 11 bases not matched to a gene. Here the CDR3 reads CASSTGVSIRETQYF. The CDR3 DNA reads TGTGCCAGCAGCACAGGGGTTAGCATTAGGGAGACCCAGTACTTC.

This chain joins TRBV12-3 or TRBV12-4 and TRBJ2-4; possible D gene TRBD1, 5 bases. Trimming removed 1 base at V and 0 bases at J, with 7 bases between. The CDR3 loop spans 15 amino acids. DNA for the CDR3: TGTGCCAGCAGTTTAGAGGGGAAAGCCAAAAACATTCAGTACTTC. Protein: CASSLEGKAKNIQYF.

The rearrangement links TRBV7-9 to TRBJ2-2; 12 nucleotides align to TRBD1. The germline V gene encodes CDR1 SEHNR and CDR2 FQNEAQ (reference sequence). The CDR3 consists of 18 residues. The V and J ends lost 5 bases and 6 bases, in that order; junction bases with no gene match: 13. The chain's CDR3 is CASSPTGTGGIISGELFF. DNA of the CDR3: TGTGCCAGCAGCCCCACCGGGACAGGGGGCATAATCTCCGGGGAGCTGTTTTTT.

This clonotype appeared a few times. The CDR3 DNA follows: TGTGCCAGCAGTTACTCGAAAGGACAGTATCTTGACACTGAAGCTTTCTTT. Translation: CASSYSKGQYLDTEAFF. This rearrangement joins TRBV6-5 to TRBJ1-1; weak D call: TRBD1 (6 bases). V gave up 0 bases and J gave up 3 bases, with 17 bases separating them. Germline V gene lookup returns CDR1 MNHEY and CDR2 SVGAGI. CDR3 length: 17 amino acids.

This clonotype turned up a few times. The chain combines TRBV18 with TRBJ2-3, with TRBD2 matching over 7 bases. The CDR3 is 15 amino acids. The junction had 9 bases not matched to a gene; V was cut back by 3 bases and J by 6 bases. Germline V gene lookup returns CDR1 KGHSH and CDR2 LQKENI. This CDR3 reads CASSPKAGDLDTQYF. CDR3 DNA: TGTGCCAGCTCACCTAAGGCGGGGGATTTGGATACGCAGTATTTT. Full variable domain (remainder filled in from reference TRBV18 and TRBJ2-3): NAGVMQNPRHLVRRRGQEARLRCSPMKGHSHVYWYRQLPEEGLKFMVYLQKENIIDESGMPKERFSAEFPKEGPSILRIQQVVRGDSAAYFCASSPKAGDLDTQYFGPGTRLTVL.

The table lists this clonotype with many counts. The chain combines TRBV7-9 with TRBJ2-5; D call uncertain. Germline CDR1 is SEHNR and CDR2 is FQNEAQ (reference sequence). The CDR3 is 13 amino acids. The germline V and J ends were trimmed by 1 base and 5 bases, with 8 bases remaining between them. As DNA, the CDR3 is TGTGCCAGCAGCTTAGTGCCGACGGAGACCCAGTACTTC. It yields the protein CASSLVPTETQYF.

In its sample, this clonotype was seen a few times. This chain links TRBV27 with TRBJ1-4, with 9 bases matching TRBD1. J was trimmed by 7 bases and V by 5 bases; bases with no gene match: 8. CDR3 length: 15 residues. Per germline, CDR1 MNHEY and CDR2 SMNVEV (reference sequence). The chain's CDR3 is CASSRRDRDIEKLFF. The DNA of the CDR3 is TGTGCCAGCAGTCGCCGGGACAGGGATATTGAAAAACTGTTTTTT.

This clonotype has more than one count but fewer than ten. The chain joins TRBV3-1 to TRBJ2-1; 7 bases map to TRBD1. Germline CDR1 LGHDT, CDR2 YNNKEL (reference sequence). V lost 0 bases and J lost 3; bases outside the gene matches: 5. The CDR3 spans 16 residues. CDR3 DNA sequence: TGTGCCAGCAGCCAAGATGCAGGGGGTTACTACAATGAGCAGTTCTTC. As protein: CASSQDAGGYYNEQFF.

The chain recombines TRBV28 with TRBJ2-7; 8 bases fit TRBD1. Germline V gene lookup returns CDR1 MDHEN and CDR2 SYDVKM. V lost 8 bases, J lost 7 bases, and 16 bases stayed unmatched. This CDR3 has 15 amino acids. CDR3 DNA sequence: TGTGCCAGCGGTTCCCCCAGGGGGCAGCGGGCGGAGCAGTACTTC. This encodes CASGSPRGQRAEQYF.

This clonotype was found many times. This chain connects TRBV7-2 to TRBJ2-3, with D possibly matching TRBD2 (5 bases). Looked up from germline, CDR1 is SGHTA and CDR2 is FQGNSA. V was cut by 8 bases and J by 0 bases, with 12 bases left in between. The CDR3 loop spans 14 amino acids. The chain's CDR3 is CASSRTQSTDTQYF. The DNA of the CDR3 is TGTGCCAGCTCACGGACTCAGAGCACAGATACGCAGTATTTT.

The CDR3 bases are TGTGCCAGCAGTGAGATCCCGGGACTAGGCCCTTTAGAGACCCAGTACTTC. This codes for CASSEIPGLGPLETQYF. The chain is built from TRBV2 and TRBJ2-5, with 8 bases lining up with TRBD2. The CDR3 sequence is 17 residues long. Germline V gives CDR1 SNHLY, CDR2 FYNNEI. Trimming cost V 3 bases and J 4 bases; bases outside gene matches: 13.

A few counts support this clonotype. The chain combines TRBV20-1 with TRBJ2-5; tentatively, D is TRBD1 or TRBD2 (5 bases each). The CDR3 consists of 15 residues. In germline, CDR1 is DFQATT, CDR2 SNEGSKA (reference sequence). With 0 bases removed from V and 4 bases from J, the gap between germline ends came to 15 bases. The CDR3 sequence is CSARDQAAQGETQYF. CDR3 nucleotides: TGCAGTGCTAGAGATCAAGCGGCCCAGGGAGAGACCCAGTACTTC.